This TCR beta chain was sequenced during a study of T-cell memory formation after mild COVID-19 (dated by TCRdb to the early 2020s). For the study in its entirety: TCR sequence clusters from the two donors were largely donor specific. The cohort comprised two young, previously healthy adult volunteers, one female and one male. T-cell clones expanding and contracting after mild COVID-19 in a couple of donors were tracked by longitudinal TCRalpha and TCRbeta repertoire sequencing.

Ficoll-Paque density gradient centrifugation was used to isolate PBMCs. About this clonotype: Its antigen is still unknown. It has no much larger one-base neighbor in the sample; base qualities were not kept.

The instrument given in TCRdb is Illumina NovaSeq 6000. cDNA libraries for TCRalpha and TCRbeta were prepared by 5'RACE using constant-segment primers, with sample barcodes and unique molecular identifiers added. Trizol reagent was used to extract RNA from every sample. Amplification of the libraries took two PCR steps, and the second step added a second sample barcode plus Illumina TruSeq adapters. Sequencing of the libraries was done on an Illumina NovaSeq, producing 2 x 150 bp paired-end reads. Under the source paper's analysis protocol: The reads were demultiplexed and collapsed into UMI-guided consensus sequences using migec v1.2.7. Using mixcr v2.1.11, UMI consensuses were aligned to TRA and TRB V and J templates and then assembled into clonotypes. Clonotypes were classified as expanded or contracted when called significant by both edgeR and NoisET, with noise models trained on biological replicates. edgeR calls used a false discovery rate-adjusted p below 0.01 and a log2 fold-change threshold of 1. As an exploratory analysis of dynamics, max-normalized trajectories of the 1000 most abundant clonotypes were examined with PCA combined with hierarchical clustering. Separately sequenced CD4+ and CD8+ repertoires were used to assign the CD4 or CD8 phenotype of responding clones. The public sequencing data were trimmed at Q25 with fastp and processed into clonotypes with MiXCR by TCRdb, which kept only in-frame beta chains. Each CDR3 protein appears once, grouped with its most common genes and DNA. The V and J calls, along with clone size, are taken from TCRdb and not from the paper's own processing. The sample contains some 340,000 distinct CDR3 sequences, over 10% of them found a single time. Of the sample, about a fifth falls within the top ten clones.

The germline V gene supplies CDR1 SGHRS and CDR2 YFSETQ. The CDR3 runs 15 residues from the cysteine to the phenylalanine. The retained sequence is limited to the CDR3, 45 bases, with the frame set at the first base. V drops 6 bases and J drops 1 base, leaving 13 bases in between. Broad study findings and their caveats: SARS-CoV-2 specificity of the second-wave clones peaking on day 37 was not confirmed. Some responding clones were detected in pre-infection memory, suggesting pre-existing cross-reactive memory T cells joined the SARS-CoV-2 response. Only a couple of mild cases were covered by the study, and larger cohorts that include severe cases with pre-infection samples were considered necessary. Clones contracting from day 15 to 85 had balanced CD4/CD8 phenotypes, while a second wave expanding from day 15 to 37 was biased towards CD4+. Contracting CD4+ clones were found mainly in CM and EM memory subsets, while CD8+ clones were enriched in EMRA.

The V and J segments used are TRBV5-1 and TRBJ2-2, with the D gene tentatively TRBD1 or TRBD2, based on 5 matching bases in each. The TCR sequence derives from a man aged 18 to 29 who had mild COVID-19 (a few samples of this study predate the infection). The sample titles of this study are shuffled in the database, so cell type and time point are left out; the donor was told from shared clones. Material: PBMCs or a T cell subset sorted from them (not recorded which). CDR3 region: CASIAGTVNTGELFF. The DNA is as follows: TGCGCCAGCATCGCCGGGACCGTGAACACCGGGGAGCTGTTTTTT.